Included here is one T cell receptor beta chain sequence, with context. Its cognate antigen has yet to be identified. No base qualities exist here, and no much larger clone lies one base off it. The cohort comprised some 680 healthy bone marrow donors. At the time of sampling, all cohort members were nominally healthy, though unrecorded immune exposures were likely present. The donor tested CMV seropositive, placing the donor among the approximately 290 seropositive members of the cohort. Every donor gave a peripheral blood sample, and the peripheral blood mononuclear cells from that sample were used for TCR beta sequencing. The Qiagen DNeasy Blood Extraction Kit was used to extract genomic DNA from the blood cell samples. CDR1 and CDR2 were assigned from the germline V gene as SGHTA and FQGNSA. Measured from the cysteine to the phenylalanine, the CDR3 is 16 residues long. Of all the DNA, just the CDR3 is kept, 48 bases in frame from base 1. V ends up 2 bases short and J 4 bases short, with an unmatched junction base count of 10.

This sample stems from a study of cytomegalovirus exposure and HLA in healthy donors (dated by TCRdb to the late 2010s). Regarding the research as a whole: According to an earlier analysis of around 600 of the donors, about 180 million T cells yielded 117 million unique TCR beta sequences and about 300 Gb of sequence data. A later analysis re-examined previously published TCR beta repertoires from more than 550 donors and added high-resolution HLA genotyping to investigate patterns of TCR occurrence. Along with the approximately 700-subject first cohort, a separate validation cohort of roughly 110 different subjects was used. The study aimed to test whether cataloging public T cell receptors could reveal signatures of past pathogen exposure. HLA typing included class I and class II loci at four-digit resolution. Among around 400 genotyped donors of the cohort, an average of roughly 240,000 unique TCR beta nucleotide sequences were sequenced per donor, roughly 18% of them non-productive. Typing coverage differed by locus: A, B, C, DRB1 and DQB1 were typed in roughly 620-630 donors, DQA1 in 522, DPA1 in around 600, and DPB1 in 472. In an earlier analysis of around 540 of the donors, high-throughput TCR beta sequencing was used to judge whether each TCR beta V gene segment behaved as functional or pseudogenic. The T cell repertoires of about 700 subjects were profiled by immunosequencing and related to cytomegalovirus serostatus. The study combined high-throughput TCR immunosequencing, statistical association of individual TCRs with disease status, and machine learning to predict cytomegalovirus infection status. An early release that covered about 600 HLA-typed donors contained approximately 300 gigabases of sequencing data and 75 million to 100 million unique TCR sequences. A later genetic analysis used genome-wide SNP genotypes for 398 of the 666 donors, treating that subset as a discovery cohort. Rather than using new phenotypic data, the later analysis identified candidate immune exposures from TCR beta sequences and from how often those sequences occurred across donors. Every repertoire in the discovery cohort had been generated on one and the same sequencing platform. Donor age, sex, ethnicity and CMV serostatus were collected together with the repertoire data. Roughly 5 DR-DQ haplotypes were handled as single units for association and clustering, since linkage in the cohort was strong. Of the 300 to 500 genotyped donors, roughly 80% were placed in the genetic ancestry cluster associated with self-reported Caucasian donors.

To prepare the library, the immunoSEQ multiplex PCR assay was applied. A mixture of 60 forward primers for TCR Vbeta segments and 13 reverse primers for TCR Jbeta segments was used in the multiplex PCR. Amplification of the CDR3 region of rearranged TCR beta genes was performed with a multiplex PCR assay on genomic DNA. On the Illumina HiSeq System, the amplified TCR beta libraries were sequenced as 87-base-pair reads. Per the source publication's procedure: A later analysis tallied 70 million to 100 million unique TCR beta chains across the approximately 670 repertoires, and 10 million to 11 million of those chains were shared by two or more donors. A nearest-neighbor algorithm error-corrected the raw reads and collapsed the reads into unique sequences, merging closely related sequences to remove PCR and sequencing errors. CDR3 sequences were aligned to IMGT reference sequences to assign V, D and J gene segments. Each retained sequence needed at least a six-nucleotide match to both a V gene segment and a J gene segment. A rearrangement was called productive if the CDR3 had no stop codons and remained in frame with V and J, and every other rearrangement was called non-productive. CDR3 was defined according to IMGT convention as the region running from the second conserved V-encoded cysteine to the conserved J-encoded phenylalanine. The earlier analysis of about 590 of the donors excluded sequences that lacked an unambiguous match to a single V gene segment. In an earlier analysis of 587 of the donors, V segments were called functional above 56.7% productive rearrangements and were called segregating when the between-donor standard deviation exceeded 5%. A statistical classification framework was built for diagnosing cytomegalovirus status from the catalog of TCR beta chain sequences. In a later analysis, V and J genes were assigned by comparing TCR nucleotide sequences against IMGT/GENE-DB human TR gene sequences. The TCRdist pipeline was used in a later analysis to assign CDR3 sequences and most-parsimonious VDJ recombination scenarios. In a later analysis, each TCR beta chain was defined by its CDR3 amino acid sequence together with its V-gene family, and reads lacking a unique V-gene family were excluded. To address suspected cross-contamination and a sequencing artifact, a later analysis removed roughly 580 highly shared, low-generation-probability nucleotide sequences. In a later analysis, a clonal expansion index was calculated for each public chain from normalized within-repertoire ranks of inferred template counts. In a later analysis, generation probabilities were computed with a VDJ recombination model fitted to out-of-frame rearrangements, and the resulting probabilities were checked against IGoR. Hypergeometric tests were used in a later analysis to score TCR-TCR, TCR-HLA and TCR-CMV co-occurrence, with a repertoire-size bias correction applied to the TCR pairs. In a later analysis, false discovery rates were estimated by permuting HLA or CMV assignments 20 times. A later analysis grouped co-occurring TCRs with DBSCAN, adding TCRdist sequence similarity when clustering within HLA-allele-positive subsets. Repertoires with fewer than 30,000 or more than 120,000 public chains were left out of co-occurrence clustering, as were a few repertoires with anomalous nucleotide sharing. Held by TCRdb, this immuneACCESS table contains in-frame sequences only and omits some clones. Under half of the omission traces to an unresolved V gene where checked; the cause of the rest is unknown. The DNA gave D and trimming, while V, J and clone size come from that table. This sample lists approximately 120,000 clones; under 85% were detected once. Of the sample, over 9.5% is held by the ten largest clones.

Broader findings and caveats from the paper: Immune exposure information for the cohort was limited to CMV serostatus. At a false discovery rate of 0.05, a later analysis linked 16,951 TCR beta sequences to specific HLA alleles. A group of highly shared sequence variants was considered likely to be a technical artifact of the sequencing pipeline. Linkage disequilibrium might explain the correlated functional status among segregating V segments, but an unknown experimental factor could not be ruled out. Presence/absence analyses assumed roughly uniform sequencing depth across donors, an assumption that may not hold. The authors suggested that the approach could potentially be extended to other disease states and immunological phenotypes. According to a later analysis, parvovirus B19, influenza, CMV and Epstein-Barr virus appeared linked to several top co-occurrence clusters. According to a later analysis, TCR association rates differed among HLA loci, with DRB1 alleles showing the most associated TCRs and HLA-C alleles showing the fewest. Because HLA typing was missing for some donors at each locus, association tests included only the typed subset. Broadly in line with IMGT annotations, most TCR beta V segments showed up in productive rearrangements about 87% or about 30% of the time in an earlier analysis of approximately 640 of the donors. A few of the identified cytomegalovirus-associated TCR beta chains were confirmed in vitro to be specific for cytomegalovirus antigens. The earlier analysis of 450 to 700 of the donors excluded around 17 rarely observed V segments, including chromosome 9 orphons, because counts were too low. Cytomegalovirus status was reported to be diagnosed by the classifier with high specificity and sensitivity in both the original and validation cohorts. Across donors, most TCR sequences were observed very rarely, whereas some public TCRs were present in many individuals. Only TCR beta chains were sequenced in this cohort, and the absence of alpha or paired-chain data limited detectable features. A later analysis found that HLA-associated TCR beta chains were more clonally expanded and had lower generation probabilities than equally common non-associated chains. Because the 87-base-pair reads could not distinguish some IMGT-functional V segments, including TRBV6-2 and TRBV6-3, those segments were excluded. A further reported finding was that TCR beta sequences accurately predicted the HLA-A and HLA-B alleles for most subjects in the first cohort. The study gave a list of some 150 TCR beta chains associated with cytomegalovirus. In a later genetic analysis, a missense DCLRE1C variant was associated with V-gene and J-gene trimming of TCR beta chains, and the association was replicated in an independent cohort. A later analysis found that most CMV-associated TCR beta chains appeared HLA-restricted, with HLA associations seemingly driven largely by CMV exposure. In a later genetic analysis, fewer N-insertions in productive TCRs were reported among donors in an Asian-associated ancestry cluster than the 666-donor mean. When HLA alleles, especially DR and DQ, strongly co-occurred, attributing TCR associations to individual alleles was difficult.

Sequenced input: PBMCs. The chain uses TRBV7-2 and TRBJ2-5, and TRBD2 matches 7 of the central bases. The TCR sequence derives from a man aged 40-50 years in good health and CMV-seropositive. The bases are TGTGCCAGCAGCTTAAATGTGGGGGGGAGGTCAGAGACCCAGTACTTC. This gives the protein CASSLNVGGRSETQYF.